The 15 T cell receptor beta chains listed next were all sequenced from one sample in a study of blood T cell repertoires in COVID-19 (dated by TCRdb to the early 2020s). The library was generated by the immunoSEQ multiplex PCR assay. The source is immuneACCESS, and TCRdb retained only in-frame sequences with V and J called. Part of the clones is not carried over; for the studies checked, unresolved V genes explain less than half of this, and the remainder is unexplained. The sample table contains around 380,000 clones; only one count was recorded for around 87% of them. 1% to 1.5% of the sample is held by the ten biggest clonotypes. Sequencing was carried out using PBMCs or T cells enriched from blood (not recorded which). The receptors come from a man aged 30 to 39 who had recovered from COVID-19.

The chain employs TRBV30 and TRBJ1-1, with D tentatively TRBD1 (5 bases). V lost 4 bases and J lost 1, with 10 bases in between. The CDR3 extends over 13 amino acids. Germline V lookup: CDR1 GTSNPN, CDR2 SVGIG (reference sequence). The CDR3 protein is CAWTGLRNTEAFF. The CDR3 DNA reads TGTGCCTGGACAGGGCTAAGGAACACTGAAGCTTTCTTT.

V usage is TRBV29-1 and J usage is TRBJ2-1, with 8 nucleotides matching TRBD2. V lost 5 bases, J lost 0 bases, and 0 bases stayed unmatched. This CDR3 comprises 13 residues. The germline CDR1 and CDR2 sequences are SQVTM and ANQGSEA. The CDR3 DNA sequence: TGCAGCGTTCGGGGGGGCTCCTACAATGAGCAGTTCTTC. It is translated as CSVRGGSYNEQFF.

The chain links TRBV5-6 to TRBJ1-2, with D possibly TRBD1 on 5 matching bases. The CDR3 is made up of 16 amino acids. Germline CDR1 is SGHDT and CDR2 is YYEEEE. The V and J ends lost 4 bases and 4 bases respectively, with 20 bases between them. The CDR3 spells CASSPVVEDSPYGYTF. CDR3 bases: TGTGCCAGCAGCCCAGTCGTGGAAGACAGCCCCTATGGCTACACCTTC.

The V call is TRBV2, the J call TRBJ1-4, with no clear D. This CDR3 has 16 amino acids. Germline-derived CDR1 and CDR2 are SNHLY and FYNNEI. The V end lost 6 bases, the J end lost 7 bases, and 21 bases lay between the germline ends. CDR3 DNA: TGTGCCAGCAGATCGGGTTCCGGCGGATTGACTGAAAAACTGTTTTTT. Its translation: CASRSGSGGLTEKLFF.

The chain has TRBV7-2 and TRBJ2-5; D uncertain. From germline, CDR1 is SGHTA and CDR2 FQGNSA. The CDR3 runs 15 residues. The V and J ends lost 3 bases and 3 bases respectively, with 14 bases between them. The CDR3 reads CASSFRLAWEETQYF. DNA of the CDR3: TGTGCCAGCAGCTTTAGACTGGCATGGGAAGAGACCCAGTACTTC.

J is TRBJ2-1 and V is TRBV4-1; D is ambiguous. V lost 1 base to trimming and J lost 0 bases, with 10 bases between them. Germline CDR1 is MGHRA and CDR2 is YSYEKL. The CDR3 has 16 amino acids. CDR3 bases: TGCGCCAGCAGCCAAGTCGAGACAAGCTCCTACAATGAGCAGTTCTTC. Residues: CASSQVETSSYNEQFF.

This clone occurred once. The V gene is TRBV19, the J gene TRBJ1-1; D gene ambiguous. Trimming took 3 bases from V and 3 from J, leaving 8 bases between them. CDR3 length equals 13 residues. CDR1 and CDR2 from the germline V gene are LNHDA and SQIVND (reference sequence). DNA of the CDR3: TGTGCCAGTAGTATGAGGCCTCACACTGAAGCTTTCTTT. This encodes CASSMRPHTEAFF.

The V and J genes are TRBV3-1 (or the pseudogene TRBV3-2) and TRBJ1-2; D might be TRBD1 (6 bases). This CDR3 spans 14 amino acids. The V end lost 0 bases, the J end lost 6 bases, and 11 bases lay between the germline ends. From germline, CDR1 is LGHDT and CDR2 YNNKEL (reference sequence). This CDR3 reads CASSQETRGHGYTF. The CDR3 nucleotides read TGTGCCAGCAGCCAAGAGACCAGGGGTCATGGCTACACCTTC.

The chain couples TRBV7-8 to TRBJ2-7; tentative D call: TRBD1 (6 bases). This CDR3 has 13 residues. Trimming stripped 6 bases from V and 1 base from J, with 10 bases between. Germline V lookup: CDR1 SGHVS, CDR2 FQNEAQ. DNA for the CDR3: TGTGCCAGCAGGAAGGGGGATTCCTACGAGCAGTACTTC. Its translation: CASRKGDSYEQYF.

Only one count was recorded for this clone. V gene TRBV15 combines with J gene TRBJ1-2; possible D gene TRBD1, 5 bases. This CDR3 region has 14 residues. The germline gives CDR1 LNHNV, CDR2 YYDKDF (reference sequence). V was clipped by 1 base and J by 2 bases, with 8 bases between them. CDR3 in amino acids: CATSRARVNYGYTF. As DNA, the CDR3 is TGTGCCACCAGCAGAGCCAGGGTGAACTATGGCTACACCTTC.

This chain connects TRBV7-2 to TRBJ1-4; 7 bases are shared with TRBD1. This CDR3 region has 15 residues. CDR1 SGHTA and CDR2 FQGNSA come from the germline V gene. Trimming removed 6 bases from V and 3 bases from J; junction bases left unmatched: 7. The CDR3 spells CASSQQGSSNEKLFF. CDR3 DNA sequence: TGTGCCAGCAGTCAACAGGGGTCATCTAATGAAAAACTGTTTTTT.

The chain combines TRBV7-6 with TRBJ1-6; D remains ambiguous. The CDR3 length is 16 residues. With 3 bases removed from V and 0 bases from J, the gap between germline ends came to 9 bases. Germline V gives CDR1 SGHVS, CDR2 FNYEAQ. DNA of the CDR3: TGTGCCAGCAGCTTGTCGACGGGCTCCTATAATTCACCCCTCCACTTT. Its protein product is CASSLSTGSYNSPLHF.

CDR3: CASSLGTSGGTQETQYF. The DNA of the CDR3 is TGTGCCAGCAGCTTGGGGACTAGCGGGGGGACCCAAGAGACCCAGTACTTC. The chain couples TRBV7-6 to TRBJ2-5; 15 bases agree with TRBD2. Germline loops: CDR1 SGHVS, CDR2 FNYEAQ. This CDR3 region has 17 residues. J gave up 1 base and V 3 bases, and 3 bases lay outside the gene matches.

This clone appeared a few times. The CDR3 here is CASSLTDGQGAVITGELFF. The CDR3 DNA sequence: TGTGCCAGCAGCTTGACAGATGGACAGGGCGCCGTGATCACCGGGGAGCTGTTTTTT. This chain joins TRBV7-9 and TRBJ2-2; 8 positions match TRBD1. This CDR3 comprises 19 residues. With 3 bases clipped from V and 4 bases from J, the junction kept 16 bases outside the gene matches. The germline V gene encodes CDR1 SEHNR and CDR2 FQNEAQ (reference sequence).

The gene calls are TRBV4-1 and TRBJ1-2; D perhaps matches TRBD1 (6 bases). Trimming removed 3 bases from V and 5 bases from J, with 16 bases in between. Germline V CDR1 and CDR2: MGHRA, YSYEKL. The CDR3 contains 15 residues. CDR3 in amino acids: CASSQDRDGLYGYTF. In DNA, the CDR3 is TGCGCCAGCAGCCAGGACAGAGATGGCCTATATGGCTACACCTTC.